This T cell receptor (beta chain) was observed in a study of T cells in Graves' hyperthyroidism and ophthalmopathy. Germline assignment: CDR1 DFQATT and CDR2 SNEGSKA (reference sequence). The CDR3 contains 13 residues. J was trimmed by 4 bases and V by 1 base; bases with no gene match: 3. Together with thyroid ultrasound, orbital computed tomography, serum thyroxine and TRAb, clinical symptoms were used for diagnoses. This clonotype has ten or more counts. RNA transcripts gave rise to amplified TCR beta CDR3 regions. TCR CDR3 underwent first-round RT-PCR with the HTBI primer set. MiXCR was run by TCRdb on the multiplex PCR reads, yielding one entry per CDR3 protein. The table includes 300,000 to 400,000 distinct CDR3 sequences, about 14% detected once.

The V gene is TRBV20-1, the J gene TRBJ2-7, with TRBD1 identical over 8 bases. This TCR derives from a woman in her sixties or seventies with Graves' hyperthyroidism. Source material: blood. In DNA, the CDR3 is TGCAGTGCTAGAGGACAGGGGAAATACGAGCAGTACTTC. Its protein is CSARGQGKYEQYF.